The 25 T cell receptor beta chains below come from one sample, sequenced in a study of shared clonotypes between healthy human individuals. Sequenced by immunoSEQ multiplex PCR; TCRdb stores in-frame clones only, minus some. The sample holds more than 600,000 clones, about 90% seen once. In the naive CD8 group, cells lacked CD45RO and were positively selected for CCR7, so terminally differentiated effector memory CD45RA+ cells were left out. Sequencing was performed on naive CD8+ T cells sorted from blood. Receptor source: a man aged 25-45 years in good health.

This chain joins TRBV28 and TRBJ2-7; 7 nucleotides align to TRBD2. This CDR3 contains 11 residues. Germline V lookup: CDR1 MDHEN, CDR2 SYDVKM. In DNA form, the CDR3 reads TGTGCTACTAGCGCCAACTACGAGCAGTACTTC. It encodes CATSANYEQYF.

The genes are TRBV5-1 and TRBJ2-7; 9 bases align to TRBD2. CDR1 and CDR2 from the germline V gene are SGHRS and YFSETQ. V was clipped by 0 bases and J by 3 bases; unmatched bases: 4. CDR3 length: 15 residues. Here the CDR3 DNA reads TGCGCCAGCAGCTTGGCGACTAGCGGATTCTACGAGCAGTACTTC. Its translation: CASSLATSGFYEQYF.

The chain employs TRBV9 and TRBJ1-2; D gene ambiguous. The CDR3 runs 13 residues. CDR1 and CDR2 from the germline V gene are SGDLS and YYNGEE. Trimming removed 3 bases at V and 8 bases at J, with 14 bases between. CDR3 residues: CASSAPLGRGYTF. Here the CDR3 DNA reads TGTGCCAGCAGCGCCCCGTTAGGGCGCGGCTACACCTTC.

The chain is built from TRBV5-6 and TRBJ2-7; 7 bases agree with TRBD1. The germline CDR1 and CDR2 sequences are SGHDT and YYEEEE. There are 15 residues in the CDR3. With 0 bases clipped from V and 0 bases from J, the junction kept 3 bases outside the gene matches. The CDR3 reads CASSLEGQLSYEQYF. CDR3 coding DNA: TGTGCCAGCAGCTTGGAGGGACAGCTCTCCTACGAGCAGTACTTC.

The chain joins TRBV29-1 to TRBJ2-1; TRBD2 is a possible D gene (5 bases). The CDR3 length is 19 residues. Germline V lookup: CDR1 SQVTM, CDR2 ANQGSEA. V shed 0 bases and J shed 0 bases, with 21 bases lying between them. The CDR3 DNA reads TGCAGCGTTGAAGATTGGTCCATCCGAGCGGAAAGCTCCTACAATGAGCAGTTCTTC. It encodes CSVEDWSIRAESSYNEQFF.

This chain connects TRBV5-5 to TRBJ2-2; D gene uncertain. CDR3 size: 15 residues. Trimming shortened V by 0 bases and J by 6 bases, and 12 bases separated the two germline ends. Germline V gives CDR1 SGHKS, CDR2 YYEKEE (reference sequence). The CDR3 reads CASSLGVYQSGELFF. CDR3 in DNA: TGTGCCAGCAGCTTGGGTGTCTACCAATCCGGGGAGCTGTTTTTT.

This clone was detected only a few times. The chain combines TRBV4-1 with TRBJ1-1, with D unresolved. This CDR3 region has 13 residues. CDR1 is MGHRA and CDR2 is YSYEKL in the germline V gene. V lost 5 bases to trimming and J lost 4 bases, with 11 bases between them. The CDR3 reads CASSMREVTEAFF. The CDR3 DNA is TGCGCCAGCAGCATGAGAGAAGTCACTGAAGCTTTCTTT.

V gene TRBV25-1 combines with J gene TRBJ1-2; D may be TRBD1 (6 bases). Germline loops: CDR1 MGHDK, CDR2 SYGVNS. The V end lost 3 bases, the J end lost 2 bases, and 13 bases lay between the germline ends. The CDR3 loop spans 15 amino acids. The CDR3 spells CASSELGGLNYGYTF. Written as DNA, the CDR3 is TGTGCCAGCAGTGAGCTAGGGGGTCTCAACTATGGCTACACCTTC.

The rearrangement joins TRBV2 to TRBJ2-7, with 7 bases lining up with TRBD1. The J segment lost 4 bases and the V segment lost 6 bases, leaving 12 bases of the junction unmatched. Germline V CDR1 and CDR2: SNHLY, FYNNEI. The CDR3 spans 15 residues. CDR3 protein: CASRESSQGKYEQYF. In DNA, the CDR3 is TGTGCCAGCAGGGAGTCGTCACAGGGGAAATACGAGCAGTACTTC.

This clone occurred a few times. As DNA, the CDR3 is TGTGCCATCAGTCCTGAGACAGGGGTGGAAAAACTGTTTTTT. It translates to CAISPETGVEKLFF. The chain recombines TRBV10-3 with TRBJ1-4; 8 bases fit TRBD1. Germline CDR1 is ENHRY and CDR2 is SYGVKD. CDR3 length: 14 amino acids. The ends lost 5 bases at V and 8 bases at J; junction bases unmatched: 7.

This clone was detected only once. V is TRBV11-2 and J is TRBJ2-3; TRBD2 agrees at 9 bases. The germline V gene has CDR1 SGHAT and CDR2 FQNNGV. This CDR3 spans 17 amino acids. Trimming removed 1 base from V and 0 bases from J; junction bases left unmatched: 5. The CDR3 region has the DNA TGTGCCAGCAGCTTAGTGCGGGGGGGGGCTAGCACAGATACGCAGTATTTT. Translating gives CASSLVRGGASTDTQYF.

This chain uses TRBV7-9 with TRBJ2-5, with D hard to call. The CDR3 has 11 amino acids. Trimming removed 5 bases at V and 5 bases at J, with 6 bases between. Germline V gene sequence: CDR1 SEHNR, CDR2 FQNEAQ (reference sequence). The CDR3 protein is CASSARETQYF. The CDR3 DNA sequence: TGTGCCAGCAGCGCGAGGGAGACCCAGTACTTC.

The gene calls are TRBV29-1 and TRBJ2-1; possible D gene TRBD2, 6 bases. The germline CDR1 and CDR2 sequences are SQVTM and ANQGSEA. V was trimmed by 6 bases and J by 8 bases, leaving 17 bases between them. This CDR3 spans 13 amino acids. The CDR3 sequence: CSVDPSGWDEQFF. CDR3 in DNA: TGCAGCGTGGACCCAAGCGGGTGGGATGAGCAGTTCTTC.

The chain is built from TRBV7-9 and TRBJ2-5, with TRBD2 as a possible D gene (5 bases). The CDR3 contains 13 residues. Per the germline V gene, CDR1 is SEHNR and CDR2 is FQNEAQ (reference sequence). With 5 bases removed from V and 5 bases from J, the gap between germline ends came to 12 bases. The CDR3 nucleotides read TGTGCCAGCAGCCCGGGCGGGTTTGAGACCCAGTACTTC. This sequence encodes CASSPGGFETQYF.

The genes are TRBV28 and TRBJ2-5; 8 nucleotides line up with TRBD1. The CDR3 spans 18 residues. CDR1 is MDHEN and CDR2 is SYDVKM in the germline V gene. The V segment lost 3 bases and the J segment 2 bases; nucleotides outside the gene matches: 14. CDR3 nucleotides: TGTGCCAGCAGTTTTCTGCTACAACCGGGACAGGCTCAAGAGACCCAGTACTTC. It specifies CASSFLLQPGQAQETQYF. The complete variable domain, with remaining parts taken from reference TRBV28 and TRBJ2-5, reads DVKVTQSSRYLVKRTGEKVFLECVQDMDHENMFWYRQDPGLGLRLIYFSYDVKMKEKGDIPEGYSVSREKKERFSLILESASTNQTSMYLCASSFLLQPGQAQETQYFGPGTRLLVL.

The CDR3: CASSYSPGSTGELFF. The CDR3 coding sequence is TGTGCCAGCAGTTACTCGCCAGGGTCCACCGGGGAGCTGTTTTTT. This chain connects TRBV6-5 to TRBJ2-2; weak D call: TRBD1 (5 bases). Germline CDR1 reads MNHEY; CDR2 reads SVGAGI. The V end was cut by 0 bases, the J end by 4 bases, with 9 bases between. The CDR3 is 15 residues long.

Written as DNA, the CDR3 is TGTGCCAGAAGCTTGTTTTCGCGGGACTACCCTTCACTTGGGCAGTTCTTC. Amino acid sequence: CARSLFSRDYPSLGQFF. The V call is TRBV5-3, the J call TRBJ2-1; TRBD2 matches at 7 bases. TRBV5-3 is sorted into the ORF group, with uncertain function. The CDR3 covers 17 residues. J lost 12 bases, V lost 1 base, and 19 bases had no gene match.

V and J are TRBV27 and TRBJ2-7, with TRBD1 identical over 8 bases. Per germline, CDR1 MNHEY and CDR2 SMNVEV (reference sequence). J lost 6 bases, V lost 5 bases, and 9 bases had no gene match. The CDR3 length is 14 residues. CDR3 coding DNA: TGTGCCAGCAGTGGCCGGGACAGGACCTTCGAGCAGTACTTC. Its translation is CASSGRDRTFEQYF.

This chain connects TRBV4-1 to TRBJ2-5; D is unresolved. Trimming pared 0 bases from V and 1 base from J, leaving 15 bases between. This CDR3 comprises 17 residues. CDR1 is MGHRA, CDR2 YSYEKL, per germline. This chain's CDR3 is CASSQDSVSTFQETQYF. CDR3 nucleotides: TGCGCCAGCAGCCAAGATTCCGTTTCAACCTTCCAAGAGACCCAGTACTTC.

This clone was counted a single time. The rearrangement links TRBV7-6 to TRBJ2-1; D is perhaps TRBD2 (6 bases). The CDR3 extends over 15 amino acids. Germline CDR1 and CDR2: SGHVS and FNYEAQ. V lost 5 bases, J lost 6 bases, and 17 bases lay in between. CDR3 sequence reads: CASSQRRASLNEQFF. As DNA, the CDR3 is TGTGCCAGCAGCCAAAGGAGGGCCTCTCTCAATGAGCAGTTCTTC.

CDR3 coding DNA: TGTGCCAGCAGCTTAGTGGGGACCACCTCCTACAATGAGCAGTTCTTC. It yields the protein CASSLVGTTSYNEQFF. V gene TRBV7-8 combines with J gene TRBJ2-1; D is perhaps TRBD1 or TRBD2 (5 bases each). V was cut by 1 base and J by 0 bases, with 10 bases left in between. Germline CDR1 is SGHVS and CDR2 is FQNEAQ. CDR3 length equals 16 residues.

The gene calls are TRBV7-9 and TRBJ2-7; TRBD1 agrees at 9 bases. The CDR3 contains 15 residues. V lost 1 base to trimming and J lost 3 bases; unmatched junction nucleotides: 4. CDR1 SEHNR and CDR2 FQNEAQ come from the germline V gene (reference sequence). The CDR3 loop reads CASSLEGTGLYEQYF. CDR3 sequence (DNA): TGTGCCAGCAGCTTAGAAGGGACAGGGCTCTACGAGCAGTACTTC.

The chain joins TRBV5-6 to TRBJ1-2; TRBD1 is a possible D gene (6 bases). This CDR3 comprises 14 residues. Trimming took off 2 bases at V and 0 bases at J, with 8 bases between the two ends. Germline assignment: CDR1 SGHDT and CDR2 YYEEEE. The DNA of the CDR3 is TGTGCCAGCAGCTTAGCAGGGGCTAACTATGGCTACACCTTC. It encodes CASSLAGANYGYTF.

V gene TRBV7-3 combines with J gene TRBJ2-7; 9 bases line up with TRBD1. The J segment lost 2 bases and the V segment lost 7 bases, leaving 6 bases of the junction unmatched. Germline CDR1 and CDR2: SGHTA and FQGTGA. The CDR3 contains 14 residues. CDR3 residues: CASKPGQGPYEQYF. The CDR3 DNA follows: TGTGCCAGCAAACCGGGACAGGGTCCCTACGAGCAGTACTTC.

The CDR3 region is CAWSLPGLADRADTQYF. CDR3 coding DNA: TGTGCCTGGAGTCTGCCGGGACTAGCGGACAGGGCAGATACGCAGTATTTT. This chain connects TRBV30 to TRBJ2-3; the match to TRBD2 covers 11 bases. Germline V gene sequence: CDR1 GTSNPN, CDR2 SVGIG (reference sequence). This CDR3 spans 17 amino acids. V was pared by 2 bases and J by 4 bases, with 11 bases of the junction left unmatched.